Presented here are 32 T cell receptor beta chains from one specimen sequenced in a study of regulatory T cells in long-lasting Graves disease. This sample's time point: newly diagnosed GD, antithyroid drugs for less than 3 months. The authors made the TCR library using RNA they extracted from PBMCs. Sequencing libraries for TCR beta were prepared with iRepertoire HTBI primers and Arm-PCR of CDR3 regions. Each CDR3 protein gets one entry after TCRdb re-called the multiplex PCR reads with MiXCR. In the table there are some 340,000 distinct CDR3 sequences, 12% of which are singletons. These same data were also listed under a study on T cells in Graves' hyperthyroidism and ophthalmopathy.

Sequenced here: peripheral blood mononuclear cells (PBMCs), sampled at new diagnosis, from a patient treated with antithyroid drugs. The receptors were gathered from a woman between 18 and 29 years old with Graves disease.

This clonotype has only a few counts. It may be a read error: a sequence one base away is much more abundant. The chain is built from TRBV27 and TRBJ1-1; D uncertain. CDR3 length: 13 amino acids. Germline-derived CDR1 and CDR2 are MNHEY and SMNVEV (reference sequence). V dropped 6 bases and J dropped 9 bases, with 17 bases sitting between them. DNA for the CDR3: TGTGCCAGCAGCCTTACAGAGGGCGTGAAAGCTTTCTTT. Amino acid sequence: CASSLTEGVKAFF.

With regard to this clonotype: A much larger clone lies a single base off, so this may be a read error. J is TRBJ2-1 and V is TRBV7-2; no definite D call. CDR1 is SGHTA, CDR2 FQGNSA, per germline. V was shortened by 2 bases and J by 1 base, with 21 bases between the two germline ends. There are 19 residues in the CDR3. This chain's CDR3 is CASSLPQPEKVKSYNEQFF. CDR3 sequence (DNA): TGTGCCAGCAGCTTACCTCAGCCGGAGAAGGTTAAATCCTACAATGAGCAGTTCTTC.

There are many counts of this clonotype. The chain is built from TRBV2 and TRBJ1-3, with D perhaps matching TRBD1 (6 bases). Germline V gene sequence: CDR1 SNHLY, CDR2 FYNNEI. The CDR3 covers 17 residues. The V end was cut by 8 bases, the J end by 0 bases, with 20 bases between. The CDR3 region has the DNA TGTGCCAGCCAATACCAACAGGGAGGAGACTCTGGAAACACCATATATTTT. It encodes CASQYQQGGDSGNTIYF.

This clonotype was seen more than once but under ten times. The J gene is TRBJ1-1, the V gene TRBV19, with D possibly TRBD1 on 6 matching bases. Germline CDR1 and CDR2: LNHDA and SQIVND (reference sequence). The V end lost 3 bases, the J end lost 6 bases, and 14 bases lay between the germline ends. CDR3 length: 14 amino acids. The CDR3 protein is CASSMEGRGSEAFF. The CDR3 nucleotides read TGTGCCAGTAGTATGGAGGGCAGGGGCTCTGAAGCTTTCTTT.

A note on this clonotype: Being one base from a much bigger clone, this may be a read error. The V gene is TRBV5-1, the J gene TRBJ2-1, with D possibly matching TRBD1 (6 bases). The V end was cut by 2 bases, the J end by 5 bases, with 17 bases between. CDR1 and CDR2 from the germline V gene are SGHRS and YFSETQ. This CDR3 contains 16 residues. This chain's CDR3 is CASSLGQPLDHNEQFF. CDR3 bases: TGCGCCAGCAGCTTAGGACAGCCTTTAGATCACAATGAGCAGTTCTTC.

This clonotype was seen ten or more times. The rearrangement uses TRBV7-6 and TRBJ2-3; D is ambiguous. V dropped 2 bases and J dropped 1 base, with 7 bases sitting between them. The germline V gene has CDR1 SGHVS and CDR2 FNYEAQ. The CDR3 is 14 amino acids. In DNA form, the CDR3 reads TGTGCCAGCAGCTTATTGGCCGGCACAGATACGCAGTATTTT. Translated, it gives CASSLLAGTDTQYF.

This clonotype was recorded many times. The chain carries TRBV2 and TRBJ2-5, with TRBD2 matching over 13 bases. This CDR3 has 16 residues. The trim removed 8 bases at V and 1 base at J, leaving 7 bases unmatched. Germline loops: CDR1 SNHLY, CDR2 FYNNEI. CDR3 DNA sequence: TGTGCCAGCCAAGGGACTAGCGGGATCCTCCAAGAGACCCAGTACTTC. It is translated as CASQGTSGILQETQYF.

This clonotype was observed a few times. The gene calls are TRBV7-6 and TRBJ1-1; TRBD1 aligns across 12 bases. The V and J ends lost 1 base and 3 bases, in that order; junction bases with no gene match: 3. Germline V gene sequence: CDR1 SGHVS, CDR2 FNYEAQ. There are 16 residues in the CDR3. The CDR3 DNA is TGTGCCAGCAGCTTAGAGGGACAGGGGGCGGACACTGAAGCTTTCTTT. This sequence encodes CASSLEGQGADTEAFF.

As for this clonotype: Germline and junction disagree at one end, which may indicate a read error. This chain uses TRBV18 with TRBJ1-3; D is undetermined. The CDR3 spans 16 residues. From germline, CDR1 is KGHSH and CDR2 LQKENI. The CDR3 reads CASPPIRRLYGNIIYF. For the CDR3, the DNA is TGTGCCAGCCCACCGATCCGGAGGCTATATGGAAACATCATATATTTT.

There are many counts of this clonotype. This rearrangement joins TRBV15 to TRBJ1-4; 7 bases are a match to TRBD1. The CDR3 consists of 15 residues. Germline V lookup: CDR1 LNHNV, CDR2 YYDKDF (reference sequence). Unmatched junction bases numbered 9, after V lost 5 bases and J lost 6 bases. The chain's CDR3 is CATSGPGTEYEKLFF. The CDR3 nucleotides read TGTGCCACCAGCGGGCCCGGGACAGAATATGAAAAACTGTTTTTT.

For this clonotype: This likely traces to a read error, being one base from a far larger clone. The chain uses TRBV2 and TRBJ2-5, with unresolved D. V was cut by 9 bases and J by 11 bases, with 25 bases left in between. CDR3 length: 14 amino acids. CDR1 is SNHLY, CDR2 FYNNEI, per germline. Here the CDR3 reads CARSQVWRNNEQYF. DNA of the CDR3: TGTGCCAGGTCTCAGGTTTGGAGAAACAATGAGCAGTACTTC.

The CDR3 here is CASSESSGVNTGELFF. In DNA form, the CDR3 reads TGTGCCAGCAGTGAAAGCTCGGGGGTGAACACCGGGGAGCTGTTTTTT. This chain uses TRBV2 with TRBJ2-2, with D possibly matching TRBD2 (6 bases). Germline-derived CDR1 and CDR2 are SNHLY and FYNNEI. V lost 2 bases and J lost 1, with 11 bases in between. The CDR3 extends over 16 amino acids.

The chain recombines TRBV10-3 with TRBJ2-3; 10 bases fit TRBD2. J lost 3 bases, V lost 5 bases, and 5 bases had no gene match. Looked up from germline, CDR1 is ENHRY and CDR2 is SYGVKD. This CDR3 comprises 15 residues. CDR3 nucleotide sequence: TGTGCCATCAGTTTCCTAGCGGGAGTAACAGATACGCAGTATTTT. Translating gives CAISFLAGVTDTQYF.

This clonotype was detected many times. CDR3 in DNA: TGCGCCAGCCGTACGTTGGGGGGCGTGACTGAAGCTTTCTTT. Translation: CASRTLGGVTEAFF. The chain combines TRBV5-1 with TRBJ1-1, with D possibly being TRBD1 (6 bases). The CDR3 is 14 residues long. Germline CDR1 and CDR2: SGHRS and YFSETQ. Trimming removed 7 bases at V and 5 bases at J, with 18 bases between.

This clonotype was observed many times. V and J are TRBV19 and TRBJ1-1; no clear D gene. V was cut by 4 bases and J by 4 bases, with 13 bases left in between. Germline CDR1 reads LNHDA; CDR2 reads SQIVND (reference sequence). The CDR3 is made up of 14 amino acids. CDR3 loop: CASSTAAWSTEAFF. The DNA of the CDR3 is TGTGCCAGTAGTACAGCGGCTTGGAGCACTGAAGCTTTCTTT.

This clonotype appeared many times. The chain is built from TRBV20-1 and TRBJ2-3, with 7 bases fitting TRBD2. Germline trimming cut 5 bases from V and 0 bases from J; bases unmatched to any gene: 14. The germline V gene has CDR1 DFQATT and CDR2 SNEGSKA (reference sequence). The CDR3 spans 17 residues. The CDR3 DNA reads TGCAGTGCTGGGGGAGCGGGGACTATAACTAGCACAGATACGCAGTATTTT. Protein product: CSAGGAGTITSTDTQYF.

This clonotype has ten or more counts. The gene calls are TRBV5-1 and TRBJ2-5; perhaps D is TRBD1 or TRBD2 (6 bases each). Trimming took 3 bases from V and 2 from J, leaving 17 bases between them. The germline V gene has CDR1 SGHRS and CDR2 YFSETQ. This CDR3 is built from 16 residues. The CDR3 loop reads CASSSRGRGAQETQYF. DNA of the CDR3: TGCGCCAGCAGCTCCCGGGGAAGGGGGGCGCAAGAGACCCAGTACTTC.

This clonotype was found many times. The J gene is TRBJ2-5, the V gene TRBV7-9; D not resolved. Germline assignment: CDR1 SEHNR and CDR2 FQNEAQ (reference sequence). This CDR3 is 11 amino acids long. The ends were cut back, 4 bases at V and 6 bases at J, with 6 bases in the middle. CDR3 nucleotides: TGTGCCAGCAGCTCGACACAGACCCAGTACTTC. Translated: CASSSTQTQYF.

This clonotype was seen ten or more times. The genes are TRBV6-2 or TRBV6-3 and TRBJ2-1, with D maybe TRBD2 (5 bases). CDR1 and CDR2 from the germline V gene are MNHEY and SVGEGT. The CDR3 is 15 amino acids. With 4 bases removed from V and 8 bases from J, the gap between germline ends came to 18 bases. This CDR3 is CASSFRPLLADEQFF. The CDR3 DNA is TGTGCCAGCAGTTTCCGACCCCTTCTAGCAGATGAGCAGTTCTTC.

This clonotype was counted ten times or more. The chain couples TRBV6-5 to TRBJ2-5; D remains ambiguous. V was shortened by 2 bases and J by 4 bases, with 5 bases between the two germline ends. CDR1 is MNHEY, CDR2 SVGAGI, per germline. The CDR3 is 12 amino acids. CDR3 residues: CASSYVRETQYF. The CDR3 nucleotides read TGTGCCAGCAGTTACGTTCGAGAGACCCAGTACTTC.

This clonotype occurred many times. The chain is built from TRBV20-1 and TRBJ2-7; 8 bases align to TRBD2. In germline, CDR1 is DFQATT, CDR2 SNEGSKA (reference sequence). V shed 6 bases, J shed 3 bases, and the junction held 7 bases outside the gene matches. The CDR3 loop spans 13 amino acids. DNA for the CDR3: TGCAGTGCCAGGCCACTAGCGGACTACGAGCAGTACTTC. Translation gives CSARPLADYEQYF.

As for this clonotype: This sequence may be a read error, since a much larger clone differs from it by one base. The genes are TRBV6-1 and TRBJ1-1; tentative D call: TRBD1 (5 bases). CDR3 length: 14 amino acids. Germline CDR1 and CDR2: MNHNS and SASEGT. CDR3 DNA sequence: TGTGCCAGCAGTGATCGGGGCACCGACACTGAAGCTTCCTTT. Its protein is CASSDRGTDTEASF.

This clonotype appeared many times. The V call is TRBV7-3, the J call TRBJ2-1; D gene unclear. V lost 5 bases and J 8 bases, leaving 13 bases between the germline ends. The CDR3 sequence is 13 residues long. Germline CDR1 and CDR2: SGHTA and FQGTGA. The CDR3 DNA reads TGTGCCAGCAGCCGAGGTGAAGGAGATGAGCAGTTCTTC. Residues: CASSRGEGDEQFF.

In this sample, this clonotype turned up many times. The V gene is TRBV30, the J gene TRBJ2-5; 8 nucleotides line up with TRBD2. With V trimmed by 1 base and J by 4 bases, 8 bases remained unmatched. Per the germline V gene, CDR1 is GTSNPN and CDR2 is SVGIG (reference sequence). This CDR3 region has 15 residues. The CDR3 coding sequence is TGTGCCTGGAGTGCGGGGACTAGTCTCCCAGAGACCCAGTACTTC. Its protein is CAWSAGTSLPETQYF.

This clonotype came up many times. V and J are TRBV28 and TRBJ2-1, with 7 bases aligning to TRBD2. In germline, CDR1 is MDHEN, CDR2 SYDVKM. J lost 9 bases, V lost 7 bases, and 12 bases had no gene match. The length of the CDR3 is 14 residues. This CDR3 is CASNSLAGQGEQFF. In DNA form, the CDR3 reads TGTGCCAGCAACTCCTTAGCGGGCCAAGGTGAGCAGTTCTTC.

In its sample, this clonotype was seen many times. CDR3 region: CASSIGQGALNTEAFF. CDR3 sequence (DNA): TGTGCCAGTAGTATAGGACAGGGGGCGTTGAACACTGAAGCTTTCTTT. The chain has TRBV19 and TRBJ1-1; 10 nucleotides agree with TRBD1. Germline CDR1 LNHDA, CDR2 SQIVND (reference sequence). The CDR3 consists of 16 residues. The V gene end was trimmed by 1 base and the J gene end by 0 bases; junction bases not matched to a gene: 2.

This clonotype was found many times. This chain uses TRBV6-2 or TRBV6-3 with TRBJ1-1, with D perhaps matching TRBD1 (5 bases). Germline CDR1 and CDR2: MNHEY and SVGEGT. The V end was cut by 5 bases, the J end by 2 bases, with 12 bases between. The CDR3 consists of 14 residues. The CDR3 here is CASSTRQLNTEAFF. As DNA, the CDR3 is TGTGCCAGCAGTACCCGACAGTTAAACACTGAAGCTTTCTTT.

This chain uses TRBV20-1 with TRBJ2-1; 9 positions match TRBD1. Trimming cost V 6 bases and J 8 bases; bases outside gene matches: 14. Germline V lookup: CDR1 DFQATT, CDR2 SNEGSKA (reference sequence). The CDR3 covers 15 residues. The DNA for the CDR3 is TGCAGTGCACAAACCGGGACAGGGAATATCGATGAGCAGTTCTTC. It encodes CSAQTGTGNIDEQFF.

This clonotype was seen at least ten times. CDR3 DNA sequence: TGTGCCAGCAGCCCTAGGACAGGGATTTACGGCTACACCTTC. It translates to CASSPRTGIYGYTF. The genes are TRBV12-3 or TRBV12-4 and TRBJ1-2; 8 nucleotides align to TRBD1. The V gene end was trimmed by 6 bases and the J gene end by 8 bases; junction bases not matched to a gene: 11. This CDR3 has 14 residues.

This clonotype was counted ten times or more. Here the CDR3 reads CASSYRGLRNSPLHF. CDR3 in DNA: TGTGCCAGCAGTTACCGAGGACTTAGGAATTCACCCCTCCACTTT. The chain couples TRBV6-5 to TRBJ1-6; unclear D gene. From germline, CDR1 is MNHEY and CDR2 SVGAGI. V gave up 2 bases and J gave up 7 bases, with 12 bases separating them. The CDR3 is 15 amino acids.

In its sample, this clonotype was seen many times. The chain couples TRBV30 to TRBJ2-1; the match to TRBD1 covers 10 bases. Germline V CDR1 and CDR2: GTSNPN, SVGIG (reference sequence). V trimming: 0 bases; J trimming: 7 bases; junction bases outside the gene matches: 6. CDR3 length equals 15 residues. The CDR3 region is CAWSVGQGVSNEQFF. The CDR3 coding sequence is TGTGCCTGGAGTGTAGGACAGGGGGTTTCGAATGAGCAGTTCTTC.

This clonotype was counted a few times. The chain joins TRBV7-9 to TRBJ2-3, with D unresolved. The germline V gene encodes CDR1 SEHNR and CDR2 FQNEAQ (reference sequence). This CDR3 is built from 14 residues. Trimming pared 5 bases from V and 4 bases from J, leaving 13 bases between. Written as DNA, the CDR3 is TGTGCCAGCAGCCATGGACCAGAATCAGATACGCAGTATTTT. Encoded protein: CASSHGPESDTQYF. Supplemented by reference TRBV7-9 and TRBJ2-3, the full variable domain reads DTGVSQNPRHKITKRGQNVTFRCDPISEHNRLYWYRQTLGQGPEFLTYFQNEAQLEKSRLLSDRFSAERPKGSFSTLEIQRTEQGDSAMYLCASSHGPESDTQYFGPGTRLTVL.